This T cell receptor beta chain was documented in a study of blood T cell repertoires in COVID-19. Study information: The United States, Italy and Spain provided the acute and convalescent COVID-19 samples. From T cells, B-cell-depleted T cells, or PBMCs came the material, which was cDNA or gDNA.

Seattle enrolled patients during active infection and tracked them longitudinally. Clones were read by immunoSEQ multiplex PCR, and TCRdb kept only the in-frame ones, dropping some. Among approximately 300,000 clones, around 92% were seen once, and the ten largest hold about 1.7%. Germline lookup yields CDR1 SGHRS and CDR2 YFSETQ. V was shortened by 0 bases and J by 1 base, with 10 bases between the two germline ends. The CDR3 contains 15 residues. Sequencing was performed on peripheral blood. This sequence originates from a woman younger than 45 with COVID-19, enrolled during active disease. The V call is TRBV5-1, the J call TRBJ1-1, with D maybe TRBD1 (6 bases). This CDR3 is CASSLVAGANTEAFF. As DNA, the CDR3 is TGCGCCAGCAGCTTGGTCGCGGGGGCGAACACTGAAGCTTTCTTT.